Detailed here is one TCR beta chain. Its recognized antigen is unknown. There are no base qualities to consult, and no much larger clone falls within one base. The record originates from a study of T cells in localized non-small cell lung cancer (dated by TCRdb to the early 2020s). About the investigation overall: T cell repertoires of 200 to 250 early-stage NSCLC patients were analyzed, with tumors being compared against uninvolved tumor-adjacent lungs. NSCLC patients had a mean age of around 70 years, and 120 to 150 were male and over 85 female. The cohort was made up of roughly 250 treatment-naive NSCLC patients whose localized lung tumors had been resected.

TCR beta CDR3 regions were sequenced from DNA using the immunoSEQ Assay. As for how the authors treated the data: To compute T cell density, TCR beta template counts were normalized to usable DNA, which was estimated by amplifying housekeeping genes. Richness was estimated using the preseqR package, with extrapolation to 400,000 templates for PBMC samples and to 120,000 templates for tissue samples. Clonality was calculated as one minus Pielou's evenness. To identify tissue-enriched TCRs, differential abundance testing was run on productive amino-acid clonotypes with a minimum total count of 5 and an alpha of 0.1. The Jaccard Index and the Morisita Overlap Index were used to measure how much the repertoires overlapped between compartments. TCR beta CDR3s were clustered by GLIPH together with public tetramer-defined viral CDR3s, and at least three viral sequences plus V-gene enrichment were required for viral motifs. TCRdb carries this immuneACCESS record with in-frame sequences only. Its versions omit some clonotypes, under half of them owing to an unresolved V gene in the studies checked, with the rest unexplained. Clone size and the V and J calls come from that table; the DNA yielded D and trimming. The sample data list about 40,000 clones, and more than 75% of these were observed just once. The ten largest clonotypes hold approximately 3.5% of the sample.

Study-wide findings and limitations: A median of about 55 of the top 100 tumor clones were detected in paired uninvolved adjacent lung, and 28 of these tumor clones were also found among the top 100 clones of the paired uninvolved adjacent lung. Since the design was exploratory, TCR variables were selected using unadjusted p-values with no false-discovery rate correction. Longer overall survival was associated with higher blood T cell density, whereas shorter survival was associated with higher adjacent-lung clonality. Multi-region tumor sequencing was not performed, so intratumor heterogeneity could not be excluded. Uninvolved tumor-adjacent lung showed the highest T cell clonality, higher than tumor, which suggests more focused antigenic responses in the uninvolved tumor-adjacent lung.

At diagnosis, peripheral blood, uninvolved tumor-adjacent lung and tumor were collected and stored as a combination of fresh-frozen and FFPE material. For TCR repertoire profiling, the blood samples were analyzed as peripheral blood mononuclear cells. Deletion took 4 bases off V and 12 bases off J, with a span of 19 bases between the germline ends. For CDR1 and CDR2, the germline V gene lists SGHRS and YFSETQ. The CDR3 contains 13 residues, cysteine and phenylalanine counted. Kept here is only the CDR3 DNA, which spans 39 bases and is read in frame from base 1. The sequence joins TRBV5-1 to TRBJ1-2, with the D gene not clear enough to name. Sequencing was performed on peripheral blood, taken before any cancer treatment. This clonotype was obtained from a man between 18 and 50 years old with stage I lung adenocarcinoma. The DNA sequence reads TGCGCCAGCAGCATGTCGAATAGAGATAGGAACACCTTC. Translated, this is CASSMSNRDRNTF.